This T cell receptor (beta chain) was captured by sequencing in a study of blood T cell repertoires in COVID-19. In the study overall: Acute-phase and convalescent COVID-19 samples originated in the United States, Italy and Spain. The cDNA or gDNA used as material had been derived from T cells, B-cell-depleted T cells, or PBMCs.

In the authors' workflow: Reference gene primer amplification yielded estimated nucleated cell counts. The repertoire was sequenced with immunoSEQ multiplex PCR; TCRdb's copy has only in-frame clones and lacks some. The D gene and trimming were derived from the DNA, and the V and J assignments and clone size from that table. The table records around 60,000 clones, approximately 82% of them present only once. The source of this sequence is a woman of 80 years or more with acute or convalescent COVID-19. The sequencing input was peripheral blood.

CDR3 sequence: CASSLGLFEQYF. The CDR3, as DNA: TGTGCCAGCAGTTTGGGACTTTTCGAGCAGTACTTC. This chain joins TRBV12-3 or TRBV12-4 and TRBJ2-7; D may be TRBD2 (6 bases). CDR3 size: 12 residues. Trimming left V 3 bases short and J 6 bases short, with 9 bases between.